This T cell receptor beta chain appears in the sequencing data of a study of T cells in Graves' hyperthyroidism and ophthalmopathy. TCR beta CDR3 sequences were amplified from RNA transcripts. In the first-round RT-PCR of the TCR CDR3, the HTBI primer set was used. Using its own MiXCR run on the multiplex PCR reads, TCRdb lists one record per CDR3 protein. The sample consists of about 37,000 distinct CDR3 sequences, 40% to 60% of them appearing once. Of note for this clonotype: Its antigen is undetermined.

Study-wide points: Appearing also in blood were most of the thyroid clonotypes expanded above 0.001.

Patients were excluded for uncontrolled infection, other autoimmune disease, pregnancy or lactation. The junction had 4 bases not matched to a gene; V was cut back by 7 bases and J by 1 base. CDR3 length: 16 amino acids. Germline V gives CDR1 MNHNS, CDR2 SASEGT. Sequenced material: blood. V gene TRBV6-1 combines with J gene TRBJ1-6; 10 nucleotides line up with TRBD1. The clonotype originates from a middle-aged man with Graves' ophthalmopathy. CDR3 bases: TGTGCCAGCACCCGGGACAGGGGATCCTATAATTCACCCCTCCACTTT. Its translation: CASTRDRGSYNSPLHF.